This is a list of T cell receptor beta chains from one sample in a study of identifying expanded T cells in peripheral blood. Clones were sequenced by immunoSEQ multiplex PCR, and TCRdb holds only the in-frame ones, with some missing. Here the sample spans about 53,000 clones, around 81% being singletons. What was sequenced was blood. The receptor source for this set is a person between 18 and 70 years old in good health. Both conserved end residues are part of each CDR3. The D gene is left open where the match is weak. The size entry is marked missing in some rows and otherwise reads once, few, many or a size class.

>TRBV6-1|TRBJ1-3|.|.
TGTGCCAGCAGTGAAACAGTCAGGGGAGGACACACCATATATTTT
CASSETVRGGHTIYF
>TRBV30|TRBJ2-1|.|TRBD2
TGTGCCTGGAGTGGCCTAGCGGGAAGAAGGTCGAATGAGCAGTTCTTC
CAWSGLAGRRSNEQFF
>TRBV4-1|TRBJ2-2|few|.
TGCGCCAGCAGCCAAGGTATAGGCGTACAGGGGGAGCTGTTTTTT
CASSQGIGVQGELFF
>TRBV6-1|TRBJ2-7|.|TRBD1
TGTGCCAGCAGTGGTTGGGGACAGGGGGTCGGGTACGAGCAGTACTTC
CASSGWGQGVGYEQYF
>TRBV6-5|TRBJ1-2|.|.
TGTGCCAGCACCGACAGGCGTTTTGGCTACACCTTC
CASTDRRFGYTF
>TRBV29-1|TRBJ1-2|.|.
TGCAGCGTTGTGTTGACCTATGGCTACACCTTC
CSVVLTYGYTF
>TRBV6-5|TRBJ1-1|.|.
TGTGCCAGCAATTTAAAGGGGAACACTGAAGCTTTCTTT
CASNLKGNTEAFF
>TRBV5-5|TRBJ1-2|.|.
TGTGCCAGCAGCCCAGAGATAGGCAGGAGTGGCTACACCTTC
CASSPEIGRSGYTF
>TRBV30|TRBJ2-1|.|TRBD2
TGTGCCTGGAGGGCCACTCCGGCGGGAGTATCATACAATGAGCAGTTCTTC
CAWRATPAGVSYNEQFF
>TRBV4-2|TRBJ2-1|.|.
TGTGCCAGCAGCCAAGGATCTCTCAACTCCTACAATGAGCAGTTCTTC
CASSQGSLNSYNEQFF
>TRBV5-6|TRBJ1-4|.|.
TGTGCCAGCAGATATACAGGGAAGGATGAAAAACTGTTTTTT
CASRYTGKDEKLFF
>TRBV6-5|TRBJ2-1|once|TRBD2
TGTGCCAGCAGCCCCGGGACTAGGGGCCTTAATGAGCAGTTCTTC
CASSPGTRGLNEQFF
>TRBV19|TRBJ1-2|.|TRBD1
TGTGCCAGTAGTATTGGGGGACAGTATGGCTACACCTTC
CASSIGGQYGYTF
>TRBV11-3|TRBJ1-2|.|.
TGTGCCAGCAGCTTGGGGGGTTATGGCTACACCTTC
CASSLGGYGYTF
>TRBV5-5|TRBJ2-2|.|.
TGTGCCAGCAGCTTGAAGGGGGGAGGCACCGGGGAGCTGTTTTTT
CASSLKGGGTGELFF
>TRBV2|TRBJ1-2|.|TRBD1
TGTGCCAGCAGCAGGGGGCGAAACTATGGCTACACCTTC
CASSRGRNYGYTF
>TRBV19|TRBJ2-1|.|.
TGTGCCAGTAGTATAGAAGGTAGAAACAATGAGCAGTTCTTC
CASSIEGRNNEQFF
>TRBV11-3|TRBJ2-1|.|TRBD2
TGTGCCAGCAGTACTAGCGGGAGAACAAATGAGCAGTTCTTC
CASSTSGRTNEQFF
>TRBV27|TRBJ2-2|medium-sized|.
TGTGCCAGCAGTGGGCGGGTGGCCGGGGAGCTGTTTTTT
CASSGRVAGELFF
>TRBV7-2|TRBJ2-3|.|.
TGTGCCAGCAGCTTAGGCCGGCAAGATACGCAGTATTTT
CASSLGRQDTQYF
>TRBV6-5|TRBJ1-5|medium-sized|.
TGTGCCAGCAGCCGAGGGCAGCCGAATCAGCCCCAGCATTTT
CASSRGQPNQPQHF
>TRBV5-4|TRBJ2-6|.|.
TGTGCCAGCAGCTTGAAGCGTGGCGTCTCTGGGGCCAACGTCCTGACTTTC
CASSLKRGVSGANVLTF
>TRBV19|TRBJ2-2|.|TRBD2
TGTGCCAGTAGTCGGGGACTAGGTGGGGAGCTGTTTTTT
CASSRGLGGELFF
>TRBV9|TRBJ2-2|.|.
TGTGCCAGCAGCGTAGAGGCCACCGGGGAGCTGTTTTTT
CASSVEATGELFF
>TRBV29-1|TRBJ2-3|.|.
TGCAGCTTCCCCCCCGGGGATGGGGGCACAGATACGCAGTATTTT
CSFPPGDGGTDTQYF
>TRBV6-4|TRBJ2-2|once|.
TGTGCCAGCAGCCTTGACGGGCTGCCGAACACCGGGGAGCTGTTTTTT
CASSLDGLPNTGELFF
>TRBV12-5|TRBJ2-6|.|TRBD1
TGTGCTAGTGGAAAAACCGGGACAGTGAGCGGGGCCAACGTCCTGACTTTC
CASGKTGTVSGANVLTF
>TRBV4-3|TRBJ1-1|.|TRBD1
TGCGCCAGCAGCTCGGGGGCAGGGGGCAGGTACACTGAAGCTTTCTTT
CASSSGAGGRYTEAFF
>TRBV19|TRBJ1-1|once|TRBD1
TGTGCCAGTAGTATTACGGGGACAGGGAGTGAAGCTTTCTTT
CASSITGTGSEAFF
>TRBV7-3|TRBJ2-5|.|TRBD1
TGTGCCAGCAGCTTAGGAACTGGACAGGGGGGAGAGACCCAGTACTTC
CASSLGTGQGGETQYF
>TRBV11-3|TRBJ2-1|.|TRBD2
TGTGCCAGCAGACTCAGCGGGAGCTCCTACAATGAGCAGTTCTTC
CASRLSGSSYNEQFF
>TRBV27|TRBJ1-1|.|.
TGTGCCAGCAGTTCTCCGGGTCGAGGGGGGACTGAAGCTTTCTTT
CASSSPGRGGTEAFF
>TRBV20-1|TRBJ2-1|.|TRBD2
TGCAGTGAGGGTAGCGGGGATCGGGAGTTCTTC
CSEGSGDREFF
>TRBV9|TRBJ1-2|.|.
TGTGCCAGCAGCCCCCAGAAAAATGGCTACACCTTC
CASSPQKNGYTF
>TRBV6-4|TRBJ1-4|.|.
TGTGCCAGCAGCCCCGAGGGGGGGCTTGGAAAACTGTTTTTT
CASSPEGGLGKLFF
>TRBV7-7|TRBJ2-3|.|.
TGTGCCAGCAGCTTATCGGACGGAAGCACAGATACGCAGTATTTT
CASSLSDGSTDTQYF
>TRBV28|TRBJ2-1|.|TRBD2
TGTGCCAGCAGTTTGTCAGGAGCGGGGACCTCCGGTTGGCAGTTCTTC
CASSLSGAGTSGWQFF
>TRBV11-3|TRBJ1-1|.|.
TGTGCCAGCAGCGAGTGGGGTAACACTGAAGCTTTCTTT
CASSEWGNTEAFF
>TRBV11-3|TRBJ1-1|.|.
TGTGCCAGCAGCTTGGGGGATGACACTGAAGCTTTCTTT
CASSLGDDTEAFF
>TRBV7-6|TRBJ2-3|medium-sized|.
TGTGCCAGCAGCCCTACAGGGAACGGGGATACGCAGTATTTT
CASSPTGNGDTQYF
>TRBV9|TRBJ2-2|.|.
TGTGCCAGCAGCGCCTACACGACCGGGGAGCTGTTTTTT
CASSAYTTGELFF
>TRBV30|TRBJ2-3|.|TRBD2
TGTGCCTGGAGTGTGCGGGAGGGGTCAGATACGCAGTATTTT
CAWSVREGSDTQYF
>TRBV10-2|TRBJ2-1|.|.
TGCGCCAGCAGTGATTACGGATACAATGAGCAGTTCTTC
CASSDYGYNEQFF
>TRBV4-1|TRBJ1-6|.|.
TGCGCCAGCAGCCAAGATAGGGGAACCTCCTATAATTCACCCCTCCACTTT
CASSQDRGTSYNSPLHF
>TRBV7-9|TRBJ2-3|few|.
TGTGCCAGCACCTCAGGACTTAGCACAGATACGCAGTATTTT
CASTSGLSTDTQYF
>TRBV19|TRBJ2-1|.|.
TGTGCCAGTACCCTAGAAGGCTCCTACAATGAGCAGTTCTTC
CASTLEGSYNEQFF
>TRBV13|TRBJ2-1|.|.
TGTGCCAGCAGCCCGCGCGGTAGGTATGGGCAGTTCTTC
CASSPRGRYGQFF
>TRBV30|TRBJ1-3|.|.
TGTGCCTGGTTTACGGAATTCTCTGGAAACACCATATATTTT
CAWFTEFSGNTIYF
>TRBV5-1|TRBJ2-5|once|.
TGCGCCAGCAGTCTAGGGAGCATGGAGACCCAGTACTTC
CASSLGSMETQYF
>TRBV2|TRBJ2-5|once|.
TGTGCCACCACCGCAGGGAGGTTGGCGGAGACCCAGTACTTC
CATTAGRLAETQYF
>TRBV30|TRBJ1-5|.|TRBD1
TGTGCCTGGGGACAGGGGGGTACCCAGCCCCAGCATTTT
CAWGQGGTQPQHF
>TRBV5-1|TRBJ1-5|.|TRBD1
TGCGCCAGCAGCTCCGGGACAGGGGGCTTTCAGCCCCAGCATTTT
CASSSGTGGFQPQHF